This TCR beta chain was recorded in a study of cytomegalovirus exposure and HLA in healthy donors. Study-level findings and limits: Sequencing likely produced, as an artifact, a cluster of highly shared sequence variants. It was confirmed in vitro that three of the CMV-associated chains were specific for CMV antigens. The presence/absence work took it that sequencing depth was about the same across donors.

As to this clone: Antigen: not known.

CDR3 length: 15 residues. With V trimmed by 2 bases and J by 0 bases, 3 bases remained unmatched. Germline V gene sequence: CDR1 LGHNA, CDR2 YNFKEQ. Use of 60 Vbeta and 13 Jbeta primers characterized the PCR. TCRdb's copy holds only in-frame clones and misses some; the assay was immunoSEQ multiplex PCR. This table holds about 100,000 clones, 70% to 80% found once. The sequence was obtained from a woman between 18 and 29 years old in good health and CMV-seropositive. The chain employs TRBV4-2 and TRBJ1-1; 7 positions match TRBD1. The sequenced sample was PBMCs. The CDR3, as DNA: TGTGCCAGCAGCCAAACCGACAGGGTGAACACTGAAGCTTTCTTT. This translates into CASSQTDRVNTEAFF.